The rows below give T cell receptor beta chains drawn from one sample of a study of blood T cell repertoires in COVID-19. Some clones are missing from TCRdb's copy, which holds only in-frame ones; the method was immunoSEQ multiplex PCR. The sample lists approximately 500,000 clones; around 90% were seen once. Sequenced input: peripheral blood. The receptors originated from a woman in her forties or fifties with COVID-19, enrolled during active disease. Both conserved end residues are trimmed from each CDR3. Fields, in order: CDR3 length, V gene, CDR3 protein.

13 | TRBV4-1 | ASSLGLGEHNEQF
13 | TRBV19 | ASRVTGTGNTEAF
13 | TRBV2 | ASKGGQGLSQPQH
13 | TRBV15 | ATSRDIPGSYEQY
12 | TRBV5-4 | ASSPVDRDYGYT
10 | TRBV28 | ASRWGAREQY
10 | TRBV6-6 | ASSWTRDEQF
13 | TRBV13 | ASRKAGGLGNTIY
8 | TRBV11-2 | ASSSYEQY
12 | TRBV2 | ASNGDRAHQPQH
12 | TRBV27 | ASSRQGASEKLF
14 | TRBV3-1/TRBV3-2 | ASSLLPGGGGNTIY
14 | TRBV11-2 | ASSFGQGSYTGELF
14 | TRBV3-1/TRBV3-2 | ASSQRDKAPLYEQY
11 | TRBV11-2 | ASRPTGAEGYT
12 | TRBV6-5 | ASSYGPKAAEAF
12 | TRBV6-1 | ASSESGDLYGYT
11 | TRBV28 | ASNGGEGQPQH
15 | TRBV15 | ATSRGSGQSSTDTQY
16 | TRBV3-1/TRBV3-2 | ASSSTAFRAGGEDTQY
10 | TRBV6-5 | ASSTGTYEQY
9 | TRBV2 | ASSAGEPQH
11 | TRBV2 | ASRSEQGGKLF
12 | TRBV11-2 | ASSSDRGLSPLH
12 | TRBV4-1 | ASSQPIQAGGYT
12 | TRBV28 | ASSLPGGHTEAF
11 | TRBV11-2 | ASSLARGGTLH
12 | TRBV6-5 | ASTPRGAGSGYT
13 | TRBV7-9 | ASSSNSGRDTEAF
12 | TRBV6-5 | ASRGQGFNEKLF